The text below deals with one TCR beta chain. This sample was taken from a study of blood T cell repertoires in COVID-19. Study-level background: Sites across the United States, Italy and Spain contributed samples from acute and convalescent COVID-19.

Germline lookup yields CDR1 MNHEY and CDR2 SVGAGI. CDR3 length: 15 amino acids. V dropped 0 bases and J dropped 4 bases, with 12 bases sitting between them. Only in-frame clones appear in the TCRdb table, and some are missing; sequencing was by immunoSEQ multiplex PCR. The top ten clones hold under 15% of a sample with roughly 68,000 clones, roughly 80% of them seen once. The sequenced sample was peripheral blood. The chain joins TRBV6-5 to TRBJ1-1; TRBD1 might be the D (5 bases). The TCR was taken from a man in his sixties with COVID-19, enrolled during active disease. DNA of the CDR3: TGTGCCAGCAGTTACTCGTTCCAGGGTTTCACTGAAGCTTTCTTT. The encoded protein is CASSYSFQGFTEAFF.